The 9 T cell receptor beta chains reported below all come from one sample, sequenced in a study of identical twins. TCRdb reprocessed the 5' RACE reads via MiXCR and lists one record per CDR3 protein. The sample holds approximately 230,000 distinct CDR3 sequences, 5.5% to 7.5% seen once. The data also belong to a second study, concerning T cells expressing NK-cell markers.

The material sequenced was CD8+ T cells sorted from blood. Receptors were obtained from a woman between 18 and 29 years old in good health.

The chain uses TRBV15 and TRBJ2-1; either TRBD1 or TRBD2 may fit D (6 bases each). With 6 bases removed from V and 7 bases from J, the gap between germline ends came to 13 bases. This CDR3 is 13 amino acids long. The germline V gene encodes CDR1 LNHNV and CDR2 YYDKDF (reference sequence). Here the CDR3 DNA reads TGTGCCACCAGACCGGGGGCTTATAATGAGCAGTTCTTC. Its translation is CATRPGAYNEQFF.

The chain is built from TRBV20-1 and TRBJ2-3; D ambiguous. Per the germline V gene, CDR1 is DFQATT and CDR2 is SNEGSKA (reference sequence). This CDR3 is 16 amino acids long. V was trimmed by 1 base and J by 0 bases, leaving 14 bases between them. DNA of the CDR3: TGCAGTGCTAGAGCGATAGTAGCCTCTAGCACAGATACGCAGTATTTT. Translation: CSARAIVASSTDTQYF.

The chain couples TRBV5-6 to TRBJ2-7; D is uncertain. Deletions cut 2 bases from V and 6 bases from J, with 9 bases between. CDR3 size: 12 residues. Looked up from germline, CDR1 is SGHDT and CDR2 is YYEEEE. In DNA form, the CDR3 reads TGTGCCAGCAGCTTTGGCACTGGCGAGCAGTACTTC. Encoded protein: CASSFGTGEQYF.

The sample holds a few counts of this clonotype. V gene TRBV15 combines with J gene TRBJ1-2; D unclear. Trimming removed 0 bases at V and 4 bases at J, with 9 bases between. The CDR3 loop spans 14 amino acids. Germline loops: CDR1 LNHNV, CDR2 YYDKDF (reference sequence). This CDR3 reads CATSRDLMAYGYTF. DNA of the CDR3: TGTGCCACCAGCAGAGATTTAATGGCCTATGGCTACACCTTC.

This clonotype was recorded at least ten times. The chain carries TRBV2 and TRBJ1-1; unclear D gene. The CDR3 runs 14 residues. Germline values: CDR1 SNHLY, CDR2 FYNNEI. The V end lost 3 bases, the J end lost 0 bases, and 8 bases lay between the germline ends. The CDR3 region is CASSDPGMNTEAFF. In DNA, the CDR3 is TGTGCCAGCAGTGACCCGGGGATGAACACTGAAGCTTTCTTT.

The chain carries TRBV4-3 and TRBJ2-2; no reliable D call. This CDR3 is 17 amino acids long. The V and J ends lost 0 bases and 0 bases respectively, with 11 bases between them. From germline, CDR1 is LGHNA and CDR2 YSLEER. The CDR3 DNA is TGCGCCAGCAGCCAAGATTGGAGTCCCACGAACACCGGGGAGCTGTTTTTT. Its protein product is CASSQDWSPTNTGELFF.

The chain combines TRBV15 with TRBJ1-4; D gene uncertain. V lost 8 bases and J lost 8, with 15 bases in between. The germline V gene encodes CDR1 LNHNV and CDR2 YYDKDF (reference sequence). The CDR3 consists of 13 residues. The CDR3 here is CATRREGDEKLFF. The CDR3 DNA reads TGTGCCACCCGCCGGGAGGGCGACGAAAAACTGTTTTTT.

This clonotype has more than one count but fewer than ten. The chain joins TRBV20-1 to TRBJ2-7, with D possibly being TRBD1 (5 bases). This CDR3 spans 12 amino acids. CDR1 and CDR2 from the germline V gene are DFQATT and SNEGSKA (reference sequence). The ends were cut back, 0 bases at V and 6 bases at J, with 9 bases in the middle. The CDR3 DNA is TGCAGTGCTAGAGACGACAGTCCCGAGCAGTACTTC. Protein sequence: CSARDDSPEQYF.

This clonotype was detected many times. The chain couples TRBV29-1 to TRBJ2-4; D possibly corresponds to TRBD1 (6 bases). The CDR3 spans 15 residues. Germline V CDR1 and CDR2: SQVTM, ANQGSEA. V gave up 0 bases and J gave up 0 bases, with 9 bases separating them. As DNA, the CDR3 is TGCAGCGTTGAAGATTGGGGGCTAGCCAAAAACATTCAGTACTTC. Amino acids: CSVEDWGLAKNIQYF.